A single sample gave rise to the 4 T cell receptor beta chains below, sequenced in a study of Graves' ophthalmopathy and Graves' hyperthyroidism. RNA transcripts served as template for amplifying TCR beta CDR3 sequences. Following a first-round RT-PCR that used HTBI primers, a second-round multiplex PCR was carried out. TCRdb reprocessed the multiplex PCR reads with MiXCR, giving one entry per CDR3 protein. The table includes approximately 640,000 distinct CDR3 sequences, about two fifths detected once. The sample comprised peripheral blood. These receptors were taken from an adult man with Graves' ophthalmopathy.

This clonotype was detected many times. V and J are TRBV6-6 and TRBJ1-5; D perhaps matches TRBD1 (6 bases). V lost 0 bases and J 3 bases, leaving 12 bases between the germline ends. Looked up from germline, CDR1 is MNHNY and CDR2 is SVGAGI (reference sequence). This CDR3 is 16 amino acids long. CDR3 sequence reads: CASSYSRTAYNQPQHF. For the CDR3, the DNA is TGTGCCAGCAGTTACTCGAGGACAGCTTACAATCAGCCCCAGCATTTT.

This clonotype was seen ten or more times. The chain joins TRBV7-9 to TRBJ1-1, with a possible D match to TRBD1 (5 bases). Germline CDR1 SEHNR, CDR2 FQNEAQ (reference sequence). The CDR3 extends over 15 amino acids. The germline V and J ends were trimmed by 1 base and 7 bases, with 16 bases remaining between them. The chain's CDR3 is CASSLVAGKAHEAFF. Here the CDR3 DNA reads TGTGCCAGCAGCTTAGTCGCAGGGAAGGCTCATGAAGCTTTCTTT.

This rearrangement joins TRBV9 to TRBJ2-2; 9 positions agree with TRBD2. The CDR3 loop spans 15 amino acids. Germline V gene lookup returns CDR1 SGDLS and CDR2 YYNGEE. V dropped 3 bases and J dropped 7; count of bases not matched to a gene: 7. CDR3 sequence (DNA): TGTGCCAGCAGCGAGGGTAGCGGGGGAGGCGGGGAGCTGTTTTTT. It yields the protein CASSEGSGGGGELFF.

The V call is TRBV5-1, the J call TRBJ2-7; D is perhaps TRBD1 or TRBD2 (7 bases each). Germline V gives CDR1 SGHRS, CDR2 YFSETQ. The ends were cut back, 2 bases at V and 1 base at J, with 13 bases in the middle. The CDR3 runs 15 residues. CDR3 DNA sequence: TGCGCCAGCAGCTTTGCGGGGGACAGATCCTACGAGCAGTACTTC. It yields the protein CASSFAGDRSYEQYF. Looking up the rest from reference TRBV5-1 and TRBJ2-7 gives the full variable domain: KAGVTQTPRYLIKTRGQQVTLSCSPISGHRSVSWYQQTPGQGLQFLFEYFSETQRNKGNFPGRFSGRQFSNSRSEMNVSTLELGDSALYLCASSFAGDRSYEQYFGPGTRLTVT.